Below, 8 T cell receptor beta chains from the same sample are listed, as sequenced in a study of vaccination and CD4 T cells after COVID-19. Treatment given: approximately 11-day PBMC culture with coronavirus spike peptide pools or control peptides (ViraFEST assay). Their cognate antigens are unknown. The study sequenced cultured CD4+ T cell DNA using the Oncomine TCR Beta short-read assay. TCRdb processed the PCR reads anew with MiXCR; each CDR3 protein has one entry. In the table there are 12,000 to 15,000 distinct CDR3 sequences, around 30% of which are singletons. Sample: cultured CD4+ T cells from blood. These receptors all stem from a human donor with COVID-19.

The chain joins TRBV6-1 to TRBJ2-7; D not resolved. The V end was cut by 0 bases, the J end by 4 bases, with 10 bases between. CDR1 MNHNS and CDR2 SASEGT come from the germline V gene. The CDR3 is 14 amino acids. The CDR3 reads CASSEATERYEQYF. As DNA, the CDR3 is TGTGCCAGCAGTGAAGCGACGGAAAGGTACGAGCAGTACTTC.

This rearrangement joins TRBV5-1 to TRBJ2-5; 8 positions match TRBD1. Germline CDR1 SGHRS, CDR2 YFSETQ. With 3 bases clipped from V and 1 base from J, the junction kept 5 bases outside the gene matches. The CDR3 spans 15 residues. The CDR3 DNA sequence: TGCGCCAGCAGCTCTCAGGACAGGGCCCAAGAGACCCAGTACTTC. This encodes CASSSQDRAQETQYF.

The chain carries TRBV5-6 and TRBJ2-2; 9 positions agree with TRBD1. Unmatched junction bases numbered 6, after V lost 0 bases and J lost 6 bases. Germline V CDR1 and CDR2: SGHDT, YYEEEE. The CDR3 consists of 16 residues. The CDR3 loop reads CASSLGDRATSGELFF. The CDR3 DNA is TGTGCCAGCAGCTTGGGGGACAGGGCGACTTCCGGGGAGCTGTTTTTT.

The V call is TRBV6-1, the J call TRBJ2-2; D not resolved. This CDR3 is built from 14 residues. Germline V CDR1 and CDR2: MNHNS, SASEGT. The V and J ends lost 8 bases and 1 base respectively, with 11 bases between them. The CDR3, as DNA: TGTGCCAGCGGGTCTAACCTGAACACCGGGGAGCTGTTTTTT. Translating gives CASGSNLNTGELFF.

This clonotype showed up just a few times. The chain joins TRBV2 to TRBJ2-2; 7 positions match TRBD2. V shed 4 bases and J 7 bases; nucleotides not matched to a gene: 3. Germline CDR1 SNHLY, CDR2 FYNNEI. The CDR3 loop spans 13 amino acids. The chain's CDR3 is CASSGTRVGELFF. CDR3 nucleotide sequence: TGTGCCAGCAGTGGGACTAGGGTCGGGGAGCTGTTTTTT. Complete variable domain (other parts from reference TRBV2 and TRBJ2-2): EPEVTQTPSHQVTQMGQEVILRCVPISNHLYFYWYRQILGQKVEFLVSFYNNEISEKSEIFDDQFSVERPDGSNFTLKIRSTKLEDSAMYFCASSGTRVGELFFGEGSRLTVL.

This rearrangement joins TRBV29-1 to TRBJ2-5, with D possibly matching TRBD2 (6 bases). Germline V gene data show CDR1 as SQVTM and CDR2 as ANQGSEA. The CDR3 sequence is 12 residues long. The germline V and J ends were trimmed by 7 bases and 1 base, with 10 bases remaining between them. CDR3 loop: CSDLTSQETQYF. The CDR3 DNA reads TGCAGCGACCTGACTAGCCAAGAGACCCAGTACTTC. Combining the CDR3 with reference TRBV29-1 and TRBJ2-5 gives the whole variable domain SAVISQKPSRDICQRGTSLTIQCQVDSQVTMMFWYRQQPGQSLTLIATANQGSEATYESGFVIDKFPISRPNLTFSTLTVSNMSPEDSSIYLCSDLTSQETQYFGPGTRLLVL.

V gene TRBV7-8 combines with J gene TRBJ2-4, with 8 bases lining up with TRBD1. V dropped 3 bases and J dropped 0; count of bases not matched to a gene: 4. There are 16 residues in the CDR3. From germline, CDR1 is SGHVS and CDR2 FQNEAQ. The CDR3 loop is CASSFQGARAKNIQYF. The CDR3 nucleotides read TGTGCCAGCAGCTTCCAGGGGGCTCGAGCCAAAAACATTCAGTACTTC.

This clonotype is classed as medium-sized. CDR3 sequence reads: CSAGGQGRSNQPQHF. Here the CDR3 DNA reads TGCAGTGCTGGGGGACAGGGACGTAGCAATCAGCCCCAGCATTTT. This chain links TRBV20-1 with TRBJ1-5; 9 bases agree with TRBD1. Per the germline V gene, CDR1 is DFQATT and CDR2 is SNEGSKA (reference sequence). J gave up 0 bases and V 5 bases, and 5 bases lay outside the gene matches. CDR3 length: 15 residues.